This TCR beta chain was observed in a study of blood T cell repertoires in COVID-19. About the study: Acute and convalescent COVID-19 samples came from the United States, Italy and Spain. PBMCs, B-cell-depleted T cells, or T cells were the source of the cDNA or gDNA that made up the material.

Original processing notes: From reference gene primer amplification, estimates of nucleated cell counts were derived. The protocol was immunoSEQ multiplex PCR, while the TCRdb copy is restricted to in-frame clones and leaves out a portion. The V and J calls and the clone size are those of that table, but D and trimming were determined from the DNA. The sample records 150,000 to 200,000 clones, 70% to 90% being singletons. The CDR3 spans 16 residues. Germline values: CDR1 LGHDT, CDR2 YNNKEL (reference sequence). Deletions cut 0 bases from V and 0 bases from J, with 9 bases between. The chain employs TRBV3-1 (or the pseudogene TRBV3-2) and TRBJ1-3; unclear D gene. This sequence originates from a man aged 35 to 55 with acute or convalescent COVID-19. The sample was peripheral blood. The CDR3 loop reads CASSQDFTSSGNTIYF. The CDR3, as DNA: TGTGCCAGCAGCCAAGATTTCACCAGCTCTGGAAACACCATATATTTT.